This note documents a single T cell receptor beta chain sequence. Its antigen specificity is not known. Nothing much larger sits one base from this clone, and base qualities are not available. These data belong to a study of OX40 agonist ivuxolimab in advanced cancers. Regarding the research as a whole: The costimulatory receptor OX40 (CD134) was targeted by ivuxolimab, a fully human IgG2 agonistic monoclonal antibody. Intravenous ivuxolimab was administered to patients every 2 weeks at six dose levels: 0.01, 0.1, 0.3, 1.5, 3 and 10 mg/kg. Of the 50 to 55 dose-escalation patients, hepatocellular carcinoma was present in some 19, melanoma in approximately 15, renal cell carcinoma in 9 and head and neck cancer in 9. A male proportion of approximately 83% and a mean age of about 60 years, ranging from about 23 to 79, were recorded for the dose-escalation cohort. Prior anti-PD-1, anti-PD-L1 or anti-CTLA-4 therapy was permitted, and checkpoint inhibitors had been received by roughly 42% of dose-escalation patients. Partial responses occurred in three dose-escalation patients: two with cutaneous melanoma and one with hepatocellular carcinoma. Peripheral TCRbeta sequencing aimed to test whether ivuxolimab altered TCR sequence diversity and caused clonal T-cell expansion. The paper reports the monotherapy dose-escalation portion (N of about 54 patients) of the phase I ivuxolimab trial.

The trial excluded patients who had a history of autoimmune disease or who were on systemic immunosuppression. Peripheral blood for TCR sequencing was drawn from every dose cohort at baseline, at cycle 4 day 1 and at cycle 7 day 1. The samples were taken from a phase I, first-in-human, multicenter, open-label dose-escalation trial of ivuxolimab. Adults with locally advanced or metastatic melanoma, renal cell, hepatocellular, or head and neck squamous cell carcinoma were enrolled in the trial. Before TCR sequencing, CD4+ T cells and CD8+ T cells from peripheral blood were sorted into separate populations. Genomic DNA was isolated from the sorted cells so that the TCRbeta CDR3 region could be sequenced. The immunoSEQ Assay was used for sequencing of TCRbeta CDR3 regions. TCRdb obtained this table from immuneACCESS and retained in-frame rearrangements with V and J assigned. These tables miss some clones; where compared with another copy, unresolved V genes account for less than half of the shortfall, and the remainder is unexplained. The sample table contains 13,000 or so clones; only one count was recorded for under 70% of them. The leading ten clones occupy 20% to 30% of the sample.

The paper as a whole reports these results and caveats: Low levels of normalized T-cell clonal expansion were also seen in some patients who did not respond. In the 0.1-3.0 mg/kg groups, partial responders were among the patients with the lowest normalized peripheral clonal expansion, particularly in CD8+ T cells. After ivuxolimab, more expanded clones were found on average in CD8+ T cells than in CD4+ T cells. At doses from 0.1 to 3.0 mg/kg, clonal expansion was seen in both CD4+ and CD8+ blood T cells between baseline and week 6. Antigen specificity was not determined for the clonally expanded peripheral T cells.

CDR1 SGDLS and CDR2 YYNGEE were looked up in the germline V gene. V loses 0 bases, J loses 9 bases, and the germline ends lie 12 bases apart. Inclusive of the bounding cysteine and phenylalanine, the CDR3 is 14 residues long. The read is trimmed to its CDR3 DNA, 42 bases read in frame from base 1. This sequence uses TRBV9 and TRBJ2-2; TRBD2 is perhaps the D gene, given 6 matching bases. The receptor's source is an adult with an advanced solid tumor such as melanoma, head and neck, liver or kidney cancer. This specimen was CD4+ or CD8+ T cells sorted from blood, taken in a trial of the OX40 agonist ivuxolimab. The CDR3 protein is CASSVGGDPRELFF. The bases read TGTGCCAGCAGCGTAGGGGGGGATCCCCGGGAGCTGTTTTTT.